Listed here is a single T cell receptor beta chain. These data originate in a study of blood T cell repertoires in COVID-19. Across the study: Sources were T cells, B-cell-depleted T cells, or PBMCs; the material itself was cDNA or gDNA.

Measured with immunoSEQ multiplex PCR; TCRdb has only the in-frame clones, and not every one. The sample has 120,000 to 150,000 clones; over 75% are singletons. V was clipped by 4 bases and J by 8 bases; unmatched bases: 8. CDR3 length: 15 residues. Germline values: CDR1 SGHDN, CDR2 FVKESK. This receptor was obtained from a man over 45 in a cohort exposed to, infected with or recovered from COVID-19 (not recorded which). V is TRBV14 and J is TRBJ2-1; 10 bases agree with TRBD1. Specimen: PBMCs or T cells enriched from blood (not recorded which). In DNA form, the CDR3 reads TGTGCCAGCAGCCTAGGGACAGGGGATCTCGATGAGCAGTTCTTC. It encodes CASSLGTGDLDEQFF. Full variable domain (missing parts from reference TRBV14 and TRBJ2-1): EAGVTQFPSHSVIEKGQTVTLRCDPISGHDNLYWYRRVMGKEIKFLLHFVKESKQDESGMPNNRFLAERTGGTYSTLKVQPAELEDSGVYFCASSLGTGDLDEQFFGPGTRLTVL.